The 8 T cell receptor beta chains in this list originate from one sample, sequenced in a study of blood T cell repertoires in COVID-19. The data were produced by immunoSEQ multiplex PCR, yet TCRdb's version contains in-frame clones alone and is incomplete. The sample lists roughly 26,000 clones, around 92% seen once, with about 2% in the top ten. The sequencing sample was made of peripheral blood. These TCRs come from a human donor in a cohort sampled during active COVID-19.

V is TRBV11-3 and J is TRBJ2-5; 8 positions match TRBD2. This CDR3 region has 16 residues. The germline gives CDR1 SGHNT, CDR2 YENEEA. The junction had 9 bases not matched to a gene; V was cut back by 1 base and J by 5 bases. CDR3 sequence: CASSLVETSVLETQYF. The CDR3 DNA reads TGTGCCAGCAGCTTAGTTGAGACTAGCGTACTGGAGACCCAGTACTTC. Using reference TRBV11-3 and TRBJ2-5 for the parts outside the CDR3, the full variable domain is EAGVVQSPRYKIIEKKQPVAFWCNPISGHNTLYWYLQNLGQGPELLIRYENEEAVDDSQLPKDRFSAERLKGVDSTLKIQPAELGDSAVYLCASSLVETSVLETQYFGPGTRLLVL.

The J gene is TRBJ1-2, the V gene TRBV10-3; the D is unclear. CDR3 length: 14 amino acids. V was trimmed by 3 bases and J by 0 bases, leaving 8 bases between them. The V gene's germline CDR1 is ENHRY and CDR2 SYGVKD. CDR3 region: CAISDYRANYGYTF. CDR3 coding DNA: TGTGCCATCAGTGATTACAGAGCTAACTATGGCTACACCTTC.

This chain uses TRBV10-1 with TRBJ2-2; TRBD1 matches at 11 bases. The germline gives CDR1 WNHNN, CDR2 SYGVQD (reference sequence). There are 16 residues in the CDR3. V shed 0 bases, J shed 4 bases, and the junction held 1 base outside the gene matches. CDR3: CASSESGTGGTGELFF. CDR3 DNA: TGCGCCAGCAGTGAGTCCGGGACAGGGGGCACCGGGGAGCTGTTTTTT.

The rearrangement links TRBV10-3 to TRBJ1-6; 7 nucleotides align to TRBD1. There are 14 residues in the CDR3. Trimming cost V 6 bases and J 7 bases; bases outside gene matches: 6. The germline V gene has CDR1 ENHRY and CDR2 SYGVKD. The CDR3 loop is CAIRSGTENSPLHF. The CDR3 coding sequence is TGTGCCATCAGATCCGGGACAGAAAATTCACCCCTCCACTTT.

DNA for the CDR3: TGTGCCAGCAGTGGACAGGGCGGCGAGACCCAGTACTTC. Residues: CASSGQGGETQYF. The chain is built from TRBV2 and TRBJ2-5, with TRBD1 matching 7 bases. The germline V gene encodes CDR1 SNHLY and CDR2 FYNNEI. The CDR3 has 13 residues. Germline trimming cut 4 bases from V and 5 bases from J; bases unmatched to any gene: 4.

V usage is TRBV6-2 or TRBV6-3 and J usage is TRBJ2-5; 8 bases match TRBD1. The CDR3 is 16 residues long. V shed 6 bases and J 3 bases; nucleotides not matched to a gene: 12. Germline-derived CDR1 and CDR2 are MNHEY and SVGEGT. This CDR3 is CASSPIQNRGEETQYF. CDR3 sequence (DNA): TGTGCCAGCAGCCCTATACAAAACAGGGGGGAAGAGACCCAGTACTTC.

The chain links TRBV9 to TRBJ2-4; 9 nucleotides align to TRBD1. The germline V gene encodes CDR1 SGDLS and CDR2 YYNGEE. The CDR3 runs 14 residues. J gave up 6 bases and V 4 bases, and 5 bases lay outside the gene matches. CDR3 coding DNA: TGTGCCAGCAGCCTGGACAGGGGAGGAAACATTCAGTACTTC. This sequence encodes CASSLDRGGNIQYF.

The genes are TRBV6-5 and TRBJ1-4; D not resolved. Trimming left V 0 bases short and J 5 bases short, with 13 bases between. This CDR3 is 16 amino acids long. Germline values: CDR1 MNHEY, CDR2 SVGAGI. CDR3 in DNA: TGTGCCAGCAGTTACTCGAGCGGACGGAACAATGAAAAACTGTTTTTT. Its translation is CASSYSSGRNNEKLFF.